The clone carrying this T cell receptor (beta chain) was observed a single time. The length of the CDR3 is 16 residues. V was clipped by 3 bases and J by 5 bases, with 18 bases between them. Germline lookup yields CDR1 SGHVS and CDR2 FQNEAQ. The data are from a study of blood T cell repertoires in COVID-19. Generated by immunoSEQ multiplex PCR, the TCRdb table keeps only in-frame clones and is missing some. The table lists about 130,000 clones, about 80% of them singletons. The sample comprised peripheral blood. The receptor was isolated from a woman of 80 years or more with acute or convalescent COVID-19. The chain combines TRBV7-8 with TRBJ2-3, with D possibly being TRBD1 (5 bases). This CDR3 reads CASSLVGYGALDTQYF. The CDR3 nucleotides are TGTGCCAGCAGCTTGGTCGGTTATGGGGCACTAGATACGCAGTATTTT.